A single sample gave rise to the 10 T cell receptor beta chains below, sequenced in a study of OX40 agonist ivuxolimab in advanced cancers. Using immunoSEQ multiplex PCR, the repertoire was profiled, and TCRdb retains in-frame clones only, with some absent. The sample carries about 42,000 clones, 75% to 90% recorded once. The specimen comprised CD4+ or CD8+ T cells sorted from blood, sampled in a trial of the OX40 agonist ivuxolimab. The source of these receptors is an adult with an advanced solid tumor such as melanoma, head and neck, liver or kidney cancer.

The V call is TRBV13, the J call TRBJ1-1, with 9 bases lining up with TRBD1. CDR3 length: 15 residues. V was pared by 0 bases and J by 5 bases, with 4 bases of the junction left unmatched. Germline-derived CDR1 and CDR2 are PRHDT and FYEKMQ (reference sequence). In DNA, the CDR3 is TGTGCCAGCAGCTTAGGACAGGGGGCATCAACTGAAGCTTTCTTT. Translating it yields CASSLGQGASTEAFF.

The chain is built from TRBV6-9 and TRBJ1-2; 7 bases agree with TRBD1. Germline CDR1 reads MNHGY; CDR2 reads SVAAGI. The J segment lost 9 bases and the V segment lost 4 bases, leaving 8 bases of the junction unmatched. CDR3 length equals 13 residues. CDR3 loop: CASSFPGGRSYTF. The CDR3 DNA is TGTGCCAGCAGTTTCCCAGGGGGTAGAAGCTACACCTTC.

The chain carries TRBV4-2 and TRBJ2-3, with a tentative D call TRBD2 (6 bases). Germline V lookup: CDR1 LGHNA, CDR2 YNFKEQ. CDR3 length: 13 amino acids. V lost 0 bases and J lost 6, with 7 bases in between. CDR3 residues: CASSQEGRDTQYF. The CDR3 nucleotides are TGTGCCAGCAGCCAAGAGGGGAGGGATACGCAGTATTTT.

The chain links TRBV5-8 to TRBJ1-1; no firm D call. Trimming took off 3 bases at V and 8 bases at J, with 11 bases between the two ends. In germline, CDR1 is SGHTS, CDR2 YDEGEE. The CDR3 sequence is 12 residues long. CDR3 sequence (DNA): TGTGCCAGCAGCTGGCATAGTGGGGAAGCTTTCTTT. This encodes CASSWHSGEAFF.

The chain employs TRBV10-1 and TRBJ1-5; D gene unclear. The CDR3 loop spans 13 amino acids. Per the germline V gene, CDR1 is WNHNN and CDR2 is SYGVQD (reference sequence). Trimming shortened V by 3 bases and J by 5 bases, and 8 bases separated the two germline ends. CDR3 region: CASSDTVDQPQHF. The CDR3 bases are TGCGCCAGCAGTGATACGGTTGATCAGCCCCAGCATTTT.

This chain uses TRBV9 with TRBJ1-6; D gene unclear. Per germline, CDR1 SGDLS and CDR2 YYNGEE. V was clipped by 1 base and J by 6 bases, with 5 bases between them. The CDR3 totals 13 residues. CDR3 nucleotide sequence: TGTGCCAGCAGCGTACAGGCTAATTCACCCCTCCACTTT. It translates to CASSVQANSPLHF.

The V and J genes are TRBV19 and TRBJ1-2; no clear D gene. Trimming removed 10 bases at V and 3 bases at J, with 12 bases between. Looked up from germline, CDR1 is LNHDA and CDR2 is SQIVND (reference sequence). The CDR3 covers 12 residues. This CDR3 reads CATLDGHYGYTF. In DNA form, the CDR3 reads TGTGCCACCCTGGATGGGCACTATGGCTACACCTTC.

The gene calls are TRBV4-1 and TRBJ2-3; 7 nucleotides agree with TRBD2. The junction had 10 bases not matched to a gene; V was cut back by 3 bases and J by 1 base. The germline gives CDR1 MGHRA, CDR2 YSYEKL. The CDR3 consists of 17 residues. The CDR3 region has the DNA TGCGCCAGCAGCCACCTTGGGCGGGAGAAGGGCACAGATACGCAGTATTTT. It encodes CASSHLGREKGTDTQYF.

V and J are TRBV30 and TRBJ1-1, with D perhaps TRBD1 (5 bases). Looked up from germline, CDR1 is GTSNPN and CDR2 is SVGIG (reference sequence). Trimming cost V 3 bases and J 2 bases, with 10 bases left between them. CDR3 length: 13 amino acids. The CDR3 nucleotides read TGTGCCTGGAGGGGAGACAGCAACACTGAAGCTTTCTTT. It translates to CAWRGDSNTEAFF.

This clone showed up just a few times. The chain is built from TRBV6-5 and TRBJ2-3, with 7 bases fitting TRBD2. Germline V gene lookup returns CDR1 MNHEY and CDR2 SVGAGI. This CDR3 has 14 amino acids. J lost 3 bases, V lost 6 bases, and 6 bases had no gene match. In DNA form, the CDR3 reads TGTGCCAGCAGACTAGCGACGAGGACAGATACGCAGTATTTT. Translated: CASRLATRTDTQYF.